This T cell receptor (beta chain) was sequenced for a study of blood T cell repertoires in COVID-19. Across the whole study: Sources were T cells, B-cell-depleted T cells, or PBMCs; the material itself was cDNA or gDNA.

Generated by immunoSEQ multiplex PCR, the TCRdb table keeps only in-frame clones and is missing some. This sample has 80,000 to 100,000 clones, with around two thirds found just once. The sequencing sample was made of peripheral blood. The origin of this receptor is an older man with COVID-19, enrolled during active disease.

CDR3 nucleotide sequence: TGTGCCACCCAACACAGGGAGAAACATGAAAAACTGTTTTTT. Translation: CATQHREKHEKLFF. The chain is built from TRBV19 and TRBJ1-4, with TRBD1 as a possible D gene (6 bases). V lost 10 bases, J lost 6 bases, and 18 bases lay in between. The germline gives CDR1 LNHDA, CDR2 SQIVND (reference sequence). The CDR3 sequence is 14 residues long.